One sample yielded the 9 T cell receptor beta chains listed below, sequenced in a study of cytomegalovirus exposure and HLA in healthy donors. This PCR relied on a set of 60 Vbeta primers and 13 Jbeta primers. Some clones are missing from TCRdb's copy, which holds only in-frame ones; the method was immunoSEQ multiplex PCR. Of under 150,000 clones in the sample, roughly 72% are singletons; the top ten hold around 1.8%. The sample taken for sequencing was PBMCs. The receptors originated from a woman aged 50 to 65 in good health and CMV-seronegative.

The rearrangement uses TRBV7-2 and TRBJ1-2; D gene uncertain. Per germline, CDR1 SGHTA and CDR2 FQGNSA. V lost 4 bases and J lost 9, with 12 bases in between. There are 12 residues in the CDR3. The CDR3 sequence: CASSSNSIRYTF. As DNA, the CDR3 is TGTGCCAGCAGCTCAAACAGTATTCGCTACACCTTC.

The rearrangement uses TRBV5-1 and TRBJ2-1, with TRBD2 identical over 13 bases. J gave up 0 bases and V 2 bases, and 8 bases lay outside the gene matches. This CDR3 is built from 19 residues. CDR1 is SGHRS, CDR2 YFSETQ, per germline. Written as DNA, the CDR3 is TGCGCCAGCAGCTTAGGACTAGCGGGAGTGGTCAGCTCCTACAATGAGCAGTTCTTC. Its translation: CASSLGLAGVVSSYNEQFF.

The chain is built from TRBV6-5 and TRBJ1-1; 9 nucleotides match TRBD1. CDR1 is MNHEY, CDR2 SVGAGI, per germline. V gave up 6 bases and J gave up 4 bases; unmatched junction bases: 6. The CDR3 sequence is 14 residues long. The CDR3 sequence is CASRQGARTTEAFF. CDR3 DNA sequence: TGTGCCAGCAGACAGGGGGCTAGGACCACTGAAGCTTTCTTT.

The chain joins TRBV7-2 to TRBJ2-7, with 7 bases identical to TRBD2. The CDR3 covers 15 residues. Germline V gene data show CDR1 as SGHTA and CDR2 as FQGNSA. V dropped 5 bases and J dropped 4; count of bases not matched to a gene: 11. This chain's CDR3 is CASSPGLGRRYEQYF. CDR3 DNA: TGTGCCAGCAGCCCCGGACTAGGGAGAAGGTACGAGCAGTACTTC.

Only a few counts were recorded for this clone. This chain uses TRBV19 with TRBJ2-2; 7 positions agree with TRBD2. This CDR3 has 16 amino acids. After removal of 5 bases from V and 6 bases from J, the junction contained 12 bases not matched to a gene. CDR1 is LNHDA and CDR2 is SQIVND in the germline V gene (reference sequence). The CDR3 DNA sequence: TGTGCCAGTAGTCCTCGGGGAGGGTTCGGTGCCGGGGAGCTGTTTTTT. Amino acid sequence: CASSPRGGFGAGELFF.

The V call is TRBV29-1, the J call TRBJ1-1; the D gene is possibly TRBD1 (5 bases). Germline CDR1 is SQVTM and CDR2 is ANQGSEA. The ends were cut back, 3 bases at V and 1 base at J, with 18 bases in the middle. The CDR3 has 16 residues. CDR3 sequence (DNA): TGCAGCGTTGACGGGTACAGGTATAAAACGAACACTGAAGCTTTCTTT. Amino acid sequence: CSVDGYRYKTNTEAFF.

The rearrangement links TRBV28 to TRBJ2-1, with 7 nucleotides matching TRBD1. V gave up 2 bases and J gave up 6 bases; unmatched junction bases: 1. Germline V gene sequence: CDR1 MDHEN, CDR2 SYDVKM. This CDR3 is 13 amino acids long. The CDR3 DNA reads TGTGCCAGCAGTTTAACAGGGGCCAATGAGCAGTTCTTC. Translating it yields CASSLTGANEQFF.

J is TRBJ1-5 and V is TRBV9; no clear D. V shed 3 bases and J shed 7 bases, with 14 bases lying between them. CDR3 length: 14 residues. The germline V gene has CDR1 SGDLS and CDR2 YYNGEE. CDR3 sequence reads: CASSDRPERQPQHF. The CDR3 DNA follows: TGTGCCAGCAGCGACCGACCTGAGAGGCAGCCCCAGCATTTT.

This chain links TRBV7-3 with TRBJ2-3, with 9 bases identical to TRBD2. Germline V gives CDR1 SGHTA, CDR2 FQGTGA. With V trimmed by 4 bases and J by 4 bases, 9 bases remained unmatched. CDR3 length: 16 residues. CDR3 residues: CASSSIAGEYSDTQYF. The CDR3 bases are TGTGCCAGCAGCTCCATAGCGGGAGAGTATTCAGATACGCAGTATTTT.